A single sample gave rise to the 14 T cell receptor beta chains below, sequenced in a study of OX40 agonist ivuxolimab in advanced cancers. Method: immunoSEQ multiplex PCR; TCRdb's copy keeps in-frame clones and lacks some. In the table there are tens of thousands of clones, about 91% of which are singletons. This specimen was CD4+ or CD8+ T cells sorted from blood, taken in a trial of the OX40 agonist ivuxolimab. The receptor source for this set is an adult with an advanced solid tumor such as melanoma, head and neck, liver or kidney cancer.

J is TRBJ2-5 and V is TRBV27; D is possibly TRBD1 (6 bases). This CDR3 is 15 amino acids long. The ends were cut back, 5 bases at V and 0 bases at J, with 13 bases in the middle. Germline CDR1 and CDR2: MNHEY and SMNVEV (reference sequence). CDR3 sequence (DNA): TGTGCCAGCAGTCCCGGGACAACCAACCAAGAGACCCAGTACTTC. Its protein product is CASSPGTTNQETQYF.

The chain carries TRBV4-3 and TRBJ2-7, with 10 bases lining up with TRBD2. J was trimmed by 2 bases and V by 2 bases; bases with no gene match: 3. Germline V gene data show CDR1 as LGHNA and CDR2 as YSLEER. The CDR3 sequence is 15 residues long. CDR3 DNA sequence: TGCGCCAGCAGCCAACATACTAGCGGGACCTACGAGCAGTACTTC. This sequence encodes CASSQHTSGTYEQYF.

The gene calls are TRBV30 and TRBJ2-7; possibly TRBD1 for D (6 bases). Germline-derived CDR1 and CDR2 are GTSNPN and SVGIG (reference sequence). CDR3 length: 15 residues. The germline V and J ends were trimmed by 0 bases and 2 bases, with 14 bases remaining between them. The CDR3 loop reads CAWSVLMGAAYEQYF. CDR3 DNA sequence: TGTGCCTGGAGTGTACTTATGGGGGCTGCCTACGAGCAGTACTTC.

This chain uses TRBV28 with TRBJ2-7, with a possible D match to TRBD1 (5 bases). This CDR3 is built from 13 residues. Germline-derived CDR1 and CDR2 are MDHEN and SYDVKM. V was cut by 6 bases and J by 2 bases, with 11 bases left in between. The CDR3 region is CASSSDRTYEQYF. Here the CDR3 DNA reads TGTGCCAGCAGCTCCGACAGAACCTACGAGCAGTACTTC.

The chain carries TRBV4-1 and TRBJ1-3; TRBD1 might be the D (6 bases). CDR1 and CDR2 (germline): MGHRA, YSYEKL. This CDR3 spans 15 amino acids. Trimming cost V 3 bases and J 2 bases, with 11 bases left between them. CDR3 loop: CASSQDGTTGNTIYF. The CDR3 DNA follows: TGCGCCAGCAGCCAGGATGGGACAACTGGAAACACCATATATTTT.

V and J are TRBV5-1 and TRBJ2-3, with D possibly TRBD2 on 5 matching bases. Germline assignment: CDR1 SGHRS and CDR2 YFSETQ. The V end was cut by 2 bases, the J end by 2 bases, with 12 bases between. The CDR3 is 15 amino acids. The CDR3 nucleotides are TGCGCCAGCAGCTTAGCGGAGGCCTCCACAGATACGCAGTATTTT. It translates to CASSLAEASTDTQYF.

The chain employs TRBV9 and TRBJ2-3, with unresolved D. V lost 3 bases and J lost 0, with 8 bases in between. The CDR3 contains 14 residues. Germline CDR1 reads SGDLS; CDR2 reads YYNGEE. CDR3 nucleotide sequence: TGTGCCAGCAGCGATTCCGGTAGCACAGATACGCAGTATTTT. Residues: CASSDSGSTDTQYF.

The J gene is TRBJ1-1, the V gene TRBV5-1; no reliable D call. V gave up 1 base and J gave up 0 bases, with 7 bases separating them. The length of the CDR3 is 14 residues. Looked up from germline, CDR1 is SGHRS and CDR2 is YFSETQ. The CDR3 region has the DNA TGCGCCAGCAGCTTGACAGCATTGAACACTGAAGCTTTCTTT. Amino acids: CASSLTALNTEAFF.

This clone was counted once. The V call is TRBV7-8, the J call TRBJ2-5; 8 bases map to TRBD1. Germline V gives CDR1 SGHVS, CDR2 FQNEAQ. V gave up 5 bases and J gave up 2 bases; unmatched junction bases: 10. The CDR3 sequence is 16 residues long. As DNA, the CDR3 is TGTGCCAGCAGCCATCTACAGGGGGACGTTCAAGAGACCCAGTACTTC. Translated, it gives CASSHLQGDVQETQYF.

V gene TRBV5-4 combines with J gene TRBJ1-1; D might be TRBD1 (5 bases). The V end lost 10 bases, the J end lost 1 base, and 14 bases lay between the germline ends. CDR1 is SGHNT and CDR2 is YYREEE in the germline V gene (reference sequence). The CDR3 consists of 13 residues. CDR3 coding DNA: TGTGCCCAGAACCTCGGGGGGAACACTGAAGCTTTCTTT. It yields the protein CAQNLGGNTEAFF.

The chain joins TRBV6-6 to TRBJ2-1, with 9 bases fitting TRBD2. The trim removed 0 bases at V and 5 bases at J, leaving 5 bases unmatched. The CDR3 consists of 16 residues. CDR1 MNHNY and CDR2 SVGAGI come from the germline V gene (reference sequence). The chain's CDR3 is CASSYSVAGGDNEQFF. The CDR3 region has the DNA TGTGCCAGCAGTTACTCCGTGGCGGGGGGGGACAATGAGCAGTTCTTC.

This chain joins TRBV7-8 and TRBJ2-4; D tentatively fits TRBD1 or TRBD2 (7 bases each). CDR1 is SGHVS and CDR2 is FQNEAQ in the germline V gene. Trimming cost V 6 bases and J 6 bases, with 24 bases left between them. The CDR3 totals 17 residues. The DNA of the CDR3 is TGTGCCAGCAGTTCTGGTCAGGCAGGGGGGGAGATAAACATTCAGTACTTC. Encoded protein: CASSSGQAGGEINIQYF.

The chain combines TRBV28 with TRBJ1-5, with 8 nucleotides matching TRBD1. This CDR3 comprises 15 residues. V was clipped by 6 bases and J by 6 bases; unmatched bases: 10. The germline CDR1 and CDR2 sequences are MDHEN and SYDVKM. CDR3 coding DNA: TGTGCCAGCAGCCCCGACAGGGGAGATCGTCAGCCCCAGCATTTT. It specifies CASSPDRGDRQPQHF. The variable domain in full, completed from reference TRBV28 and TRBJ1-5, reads DVKVTQSSRYLVKRTGEKVFLECVQDMDHENMFWYRQDPGLGLRLIYFSYDVKMKEKGDIPEGYSVSREKKERFSLILESASTNQTSMYLCASSPDRGDRQPQHFGDGTRLSIL.

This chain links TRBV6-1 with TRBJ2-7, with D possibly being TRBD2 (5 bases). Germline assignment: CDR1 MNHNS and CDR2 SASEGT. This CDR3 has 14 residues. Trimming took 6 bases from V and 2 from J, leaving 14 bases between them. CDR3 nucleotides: TGTGCCAGCAGATTTAGCGAGGAAGCCTACGAGCAGTACTTC. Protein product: CASRFSEEAYEQYF.